The subject of this entry is one TCR beta chain. This record comes from a study of T cell responses to AZD1222 COVID-19 vaccine. As for the study in general: Second doses at about 4 or about 12 weeks were pooled.

Libraries were prepared by immunoSEQ multiplex PCR; TCRdb keeps only in-frame clonotypes and omits some of them. The data hold 140,000 to 150,000 clones, with under 95% observed a single time. Sequences were derived from peripheral blood, sampled on day 0 of AZD1222 vaccination. This receptor was taken from an adult in good health.

CDR3: CASSRDRGPGANVLTF. CDR3 nucleotide sequence: TGTGCCAGCAGTCGGGACAGGGGGCCTGGGGCCAACGTCCTGACTTTC. This chain connects TRBV7-3 to TRBJ2-6; TRBD1 matches 12 bases. This CDR3 has 16 amino acids. Germline V gene lookup returns CDR1 SGHTA and CDR2 FQGTGA. Trimming removed 6 bases from V and 2 bases from J; junction bases left unmatched: 2.